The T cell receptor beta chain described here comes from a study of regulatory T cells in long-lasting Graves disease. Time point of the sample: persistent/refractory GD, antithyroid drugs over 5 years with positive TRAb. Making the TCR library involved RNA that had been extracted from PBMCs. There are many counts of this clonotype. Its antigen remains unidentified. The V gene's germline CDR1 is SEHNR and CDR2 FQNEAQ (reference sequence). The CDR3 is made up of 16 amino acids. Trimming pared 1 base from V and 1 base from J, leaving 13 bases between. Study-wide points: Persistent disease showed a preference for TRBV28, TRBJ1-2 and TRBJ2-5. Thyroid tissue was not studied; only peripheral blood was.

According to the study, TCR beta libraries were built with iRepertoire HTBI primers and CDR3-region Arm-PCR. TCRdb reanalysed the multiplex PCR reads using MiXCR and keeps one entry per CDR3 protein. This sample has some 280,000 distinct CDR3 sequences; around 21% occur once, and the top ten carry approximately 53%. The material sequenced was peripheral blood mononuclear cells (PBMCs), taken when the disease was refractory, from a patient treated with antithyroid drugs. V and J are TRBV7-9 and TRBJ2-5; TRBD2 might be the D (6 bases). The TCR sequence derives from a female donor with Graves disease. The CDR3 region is CASSLGGSGLQETQYF. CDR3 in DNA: TGTGCCAGCAGCTTAGGGGGTAGCGGCCTCCAAGAGACCCAGTACTTC.